This T cell receptor (beta chain) is drawn from a study of CD8 T cells in Susac syndrome. Study-level background: At the time of blood draw, patients with Susac syndrome were therapy-naive, receiving corticosteroids, or receiving intravenous immunoglobulin alone.

V shed 0 bases and J shed 5 bases, with 10 bases lying between them. The CDR3 sequence is 14 residues long. CDR1 is MNHEY and CDR2 is SVGAGI in the germline V gene. Random hexamers were used to reverse transcribe an amount of roughly 0.45 to 1 ug RNA. TCRdb itself ran the immunoSEQ multiplex PCR reads through MiXCR, one entry per CDR3 protein. The sample has about 190,000 distinct CDR3 sequences; approximately 94% are singletons. This TCR came from a human donor with Susac syndrome. Sequencing input: CD4+ T cells from PBMCs. The J gene is TRBJ2-5, the V gene TRBV6-5; D might be TRBD1 or TRBD2, each matching 5 bases. The DNA of the CDR3 is TGTGCCAGCAGTTACTCGACAGTAGCGGAGACCCAGTACTTC. Translated, it gives CASSYSTVAETQYF.